These T cell receptor beta chains were read from a single sample in a study of blood T cell repertoires in COVID-19. Method: immunoSEQ multiplex PCR; TCRdb's copy keeps in-frame clones and lacks some. This sample has approximately 440,000 clones, with about 87% found just once. What was sequenced was peripheral blood. The receptors here all came from a woman in her forties or fifties with COVID-19, enrolled during active disease. Each CDR3 is given with its conserved first and last residue. Each record gives: J gene, clone size, V gene, D gene, CDR3 DNA, CDR3 protein. A D gene is named only where the DNA matches it firmly. The size entry is marked missing in some rows and otherwise reads once, few, many or a size class.

J: TRBJ1-2
size: .
V: TRBV7-2
D: .
DNA: TGTGCCAGCAGCGTGGGGGGAGTCTATGGCTACACCTTC
CDR3: CASSVGGVYGYTF

J: TRBJ2-3
size: .
V: TRBV5-4
D: .
DNA: TGTGCCAGCAGCTACGAAAGAGGGATTGTTGCAGATACGCAGTATTTT
CDR3: CASSYERGIVADTQYF

J: TRBJ2-7
size: .
V: TRBV1
D: .
DNA: TGCACCAGCAGCCAAAAGAGGATGGGACAGGGAGAGTACGAGCAGTACTTC
CDR3: CTSSQKRMGQGEYEQYF

J: TRBJ1-2
size: .
V: TRBV7-2
D: .
DNA: TGTGCCAGCAGCTTATCGGGAATGGGAGGACGGGCCTATGGCTACACCTTC
CDR3: CASSLSGMGGRAYGYTF

J: TRBJ1-1
size: .
V: TRBV3-1/TRBV3-2
D: .
DNA: TGTGCCAGCAGCCAAGATTCTTCAGGGGCGGCTTTCTTT
CDR3: CASSQDSSGAAFF

J: TRBJ2-7
size: .
V: TRBV6-5
D: .
DNA: TGTGCCAGCAGTTACTCGTCGGGGATCTACGAGCAGTACTTC
CDR3: CASSYSSGIYEQYF

J: TRBJ1-2
size: .
V: TRBV6-6
D: TRBD1
DNA: TGTGCCAGCACCAGAATGACAGGGAACTATGGCTACACCTTC
CDR3: CASTRMTGNYGYTF

J: TRBJ2-5
size: .
V: TRBV6-5
D: .
DNA: TGTGCCAGCGCCCCGCCCGGACGGACACAAGAGACCCAGTACTTC
CDR3: CASAPPGRTQETQYF

J: TRBJ2-5
size: .
V: TRBV20-1
D: .
DNA: TGCAGTGCTGAACAGCAGGCCCAGTACTTC
CDR3: CSAEQQAQYF

J: TRBJ1-4
size: .
V: TRBV12-3/TRBV12-4
D: .
DNA: TGTGCCAGCAGCCCTGGGGGGGGTGAAAAACTGTTTTTT
CDR3: CASSPGGGEKLFF

J: TRBJ1-1
size: .
V: TRBV5-6
D: .
DNA: TGTGCCAGCAGCTCCCCTAGAACAGGGTTCGCTGAAGCTTTCTTT
CDR3: CASSSPRTGFAEAFF

J: TRBJ2-7
size: .
V: TRBV6-5
D: TRBD1
DNA: TGTGCCAGCAGGACAGACAGGGGGTCCTACGAGCAGTACTTC
CDR3: CASRTDRGSYEQYF

J: TRBJ2-2
size: .
V: TRBV4-1
D: TRBD1
DNA: TGCGCCAGCAGCCCAGGACAGGGGGCATGGACCGGGGAGCTGTTTTTT
CDR3: CASSPGQGAWTGELFF

J: TRBJ2-1
size: .
V: TRBV2
D: .
DNA: TGTGCCAGCAGGTTGGACTCCAGCTCCTACAATGAGCAGTTCTTC
CDR3: CASRLDSSSYNEQFF

J: TRBJ1-1
size: .
V: TRBV5-1
D: TRBD1
DNA: TGCGCCAGCAAAACAGGGGAGAACACTGAAGCTTTCTTT
CDR3: CASKTGENTEAFF

J: TRBJ2-7
size: .
V: TRBV6-5
D: TRBD2
DNA: TGTGCCAGCACGACTAGCGGGGGGGCCGAGCAGTACTTC
CDR3: CASTTSGGAEQYF

J: TRBJ1-1
size: .
V: TRBV7-9
D: .
DNA: TGTGCCAGCAGCTTGTCCGGGACACTTAACACTGAAGCTTTCTTT
CDR3: CASSLSGTLNTEAFF

J: TRBJ1-6
size: .
V: TRBV19
D: TRBD1
DNA: TGTGCCAGTAGTATGGGGACAGGGTTCCTCCACTTT
CDR3: CASSMGTGFLHF

J: TRBJ1-2
size: .
V: TRBV12-3/TRBV12-4
D: .
DNA: TGTGCCAGCAGTCGACAGGTTCCTGGCTACACCTTC
CDR3: CASSRQVPGYTF

J: TRBJ2-5
size: .
V: TRBV10-2
D: .
DNA: TGCGCCAGCGACAGGGGCGGGGGTACCCAGTACTTC
CDR3: CASDRGGGTQYF

J: TRBJ2-7
size: .
V: TRBV6-6
D: TRBD2
DNA: TGTGCCAGCAGCAGCGGGGAATCCTACGAGCAGTACTTC
CDR3: CASSSGESYEQYF

J: TRBJ2-3
size: .
V: TRBV19
D: .
DNA: TGTGCCAGTAGCCTCCCTTTCGATACGCAGTATTTT
CDR3: CASSLPFDTQYF

J: TRBJ1-5
size: .
V: TRBV28
D: TRBD1
DNA: TGTGCCAGCAGTTTATTCCCCTCAGGGGGCGGGATCGTAGGCAATCAGCCCCAGCATTTT
CDR3: CASSLFPSGGGIVGNQPQHF

J: TRBJ1-4
size: .
V: TRBV7-8
D: .
DNA: TGTGCCAGCAGCTTTGGGGGCGCCGGGGTGGAAAAACTGTTTTTT
CDR3: CASSFGGAGVEKLFF

J: TRBJ2-4
size: .
V: TRBV19
D: .
DNA: TGTGCCAGTAGTAACCGTGGACAGTCCTACAAAAACATTCAGTACTTC
CDR3: CASSNRGQSYKNIQYF

J: TRBJ1-4
size: .
V: TRBV25-1
D: .
DNA: TGTGCCAGCAGTTCCTGGGGGACACGGTTTAATGAAAAACTGTTTTTT
CDR3: CASSSWGTRFNEKLFF

J: TRBJ1-1
size: .
V: TRBV5-1
D: TRBD1
DNA: TGCGCCAGCAGCTGGGCCGACAGGGATGATACTGAAGCTTTCTTT
CDR3: CASSWADRDDTEAFF

J: TRBJ1-3
size: .
V: TRBV9
D: .
DNA: TGTGCCAGCAGCGCTCCAGGGGTTGGAAACACCATATATTTT
CDR3: CASSAPGVGNTIYF

J: TRBJ2-1
size: .
V: TRBV27
D: .
DNA: TGTGCCAGCAGGTCCGAAATGTGGCCAACCTACAATGAGCAGTTCTTC
CDR3: CASRSEMWPTYNEQFF

J: TRBJ1-2
size: .
V: TRBV28
D: .
DNA: TGTGCCAGCAGTGGTGATGGGGGCGAGACCTATGGCTACACCTTC
CDR3: CASSGDGGETYGYTF

J: TRBJ2-6
size: .
V: TRBV29-1
D: .
DNA: TGCAGCGTTGAAAGCACCTCTGGGGCCAACGTCCTGACTTTC
CDR3: CSVESTSGANVLTF

J: TRBJ1-3
size: few
V: TRBV28
D: .
DNA: TGTGCCAGCAGCACGACCGACTGGACTGGAAACACCATATATTTT
CDR3: CASSTTDWTGNTIYF

J: TRBJ1-5
size: .
V: TRBV6-5
D: .
DNA: TGTGCCAGCAGCCGCGACAGAGTTAGCAATCAGCCCCAGCATTTT
CDR3: CASSRDRVSNQPQHF

J: TRBJ2-7
size: .
V: TRBV19
D: .
DNA: TGTGCCAGTAGCGCACAAGGACGCGCAGGGTACGAGCAGTACTTC
CDR3: CASSAQGRAGYEQYF

J: TRBJ1-2
size: .
V: TRBV11-3
D: .
DNA: TGTGCCAGCAGCTTAGTACCAGTCTATGGCTACACCTTC
CDR3: CASSLVPVYGYTF

J: TRBJ2-3
size: .
V: TRBV6-1
D: TRBD2
DNA: TGTGCCAGCAGTGAGGCGGCCCGCGGGGGAACAGATACGCAGTATTTT
CDR3: CASSEAARGGTDTQYF

J: TRBJ1-1
size: .
V: TRBV9
D: .
DNA: TGTGCCAGCAGCGTAGACAGTGAGGGTGAAGCTTTCTTT
CDR3: CASSVDSEGEAFF

J: TRBJ1-5
size: .
V: TRBV19
D: TRBD1
DNA: TGTGCCAGTAGTACAGGACAGGGAATTGGTGGGGAGCCCCAGCATTTT
CDR3: CASSTGQGIGGEPQHF

J: TRBJ1-5
size: .
V: TRBV3-1/TRBV3-2
D: TRBD1
DNA: TGTGCCAGCAGCCAAGGGACAGGGGACAATCAGCCCCAGCATTTT
CDR3: CASSQGTGDNQPQHF

J: TRBJ2-2
size: .
V: TRBV7-9
D: .
DNA: TGTGCCAGCAGCTCCACCACGTCACAGGTATCCGGGGAGCTGTTTTTT
CDR3: CASSSTTSQVSGELFF

J: TRBJ2-2
size: .
V: TRBV3-1/TRBV3-2
D: .
DNA: TGTGCCAGCAGCCAAGGGTCAGGGGACCCCGGGGAGCTGTTTTTT
CDR3: CASSQGSGDPGELFF

J: TRBJ1-1
size: .
V: TRBV10-3
D: .
DNA: TGTGCCATCAGTGGTACAGGAGACATGAACACTGAAGCTTTCTTT
CDR3: CAISGTGDMNTEAFF

J: TRBJ2-1
size: once
V: TRBV25-1
D: .
DNA: TGTGCCAGCAGCGCAGGCTACAATGAGCAGTTCTTC
CDR3: CASSAGYNEQFF

J: TRBJ1-2
size: .
V: TRBV30
D: TRBD1
DNA: TGTGCCTGGAGTCCGGGACAGACGTTCTATGGCTACACCTTC
CDR3: CAWSPGQTFYGYTF

J: TRBJ1-5
size: .
V: TRBV12-5
D: TRBD1
DNA: TGTGCTAGTGGTCCAGGGGGGTTAAGAGGTAATCAGCCCCAGCATTTT
CDR3: CASGPGGLRGNQPQHF

J: TRBJ2-1
size: once
V: TRBV5-6
D: .
DNA: TGTGCCAGCAGCTTCTTGACTCACAATGAGCAGTTCTTC
CDR3: CASSFLTHNEQFF

J: TRBJ1-5
size: .
V: TRBV18
D: .
DNA: TGTGCCAGCTCATCAGGACACCAATCAGTATACGGGCCCCAGCATTTT
CDR3: CASSSGHQSVYGPQHF

J: TRBJ2-7
size: few
V: TRBV29-1
D: .
DNA: TGCAGCGGCCGAGGAGGGGTCCCTCCCGAGCAGTACTTC
CDR3: CSGRGGVPPEQYF

J: TRBJ2-7
size: .
V: TRBV2
D: TRBD1
DNA: TGTGCCAGCAGTAAGGGACAGGCCTACGAGCAGTACTTC
CDR3: CASSKGQAYEQYF

J: TRBJ2-1
size: .
V: TRBV11-3
D: .
DNA: TGTGCCAGCAGCTTAGGGGGGCCCTCCTACAATGAGCAGTTCTTC
CDR3: CASSLGGPSYNEQFF

J: TRBJ2-7
size: .
V: TRBV7-8
D: TRBD1
DNA: TGTGCCAGCAGGTTCCGGGACAGGGGCCCCAACGAGCAGTACTTC
CDR3: CASRFRDRGPNEQYF

J: TRBJ2-5
size: few
V: TRBV28
D: .
DNA: TGTGCCAGCAGTTTATTAAATAGTTCAGGCAAGACCCAGTACTTC
CDR3: CASSLLNSSGKTQYF

J: TRBJ2-1
size: .
V: TRBV5-1
D: .
DNA: TGCGCCAGCAGCTTGGTTAACAATGAGCAGTTCTTC
CDR3: CASSLVNNEQFF

J: TRBJ1-2
size: .
V: TRBV18
D: TRBD1
DNA: TGTGCCAGCTCACCTCTTCTAAAAAAAGGACAGGTCCCCTATGGCTACACCTTC
CDR3: CASSPLLKKGQVPYGYTF

J: TRBJ2-7
size: .
V: TRBV3-1/TRBV3-2
D: TRBD2
DNA: TGTGCCAGCAGTCAGACTAGCGGGGGGTACGAGCAGTACTTC
CDR3: CASSQTSGGYEQYF

J: TRBJ2-2
size: .
V: TRBV27
D: .
DNA: TGTGCCAGCAGTTCGTTAGCGACCGGGGAGCTGTTTTTT
CDR3: CASSSLATGELFF

J: TRBJ1-5
size: few
V: TRBV12-5
D: .
DNA: TGTGCTAGTGCCCCGGGGCAGGGGAATCAGCCCCAGCATTTT
CDR3: CASAPGQGNQPQHF